This T cell receptor (beta chain) appears in the sequencing data of a study of T cell responses to AZD1222 COVID-19 vaccine. Study overall: Some second doses came at about 4 weeks and others at about 12 weeks; these were pooled.

Germline CDR1 and CDR2: SGHNT and YENEEA. This CDR3 is built from 16 residues. The ends lost 3 bases at V and 9 bases at J; junction bases unmatched: 10. This clone came up a few times. No antigen is known for it. Overall study findings and caveats: Variant regions that are unmutated are reportedly the target of nearly half of spike-specific TCRs. Clonal diversity may have been underestimated in mostly white British donors.

Clones were sequenced by immunoSEQ multiplex PCR, and TCRdb holds only the in-frame ones, with some missing. The table lists about 100,000 clones, approximately 90% of them singletons, with about 1.8% in the top ten. The sequences come from peripheral blood, collected on day 0 of AZD1222 vaccination. The receptor was derived from an adult in good health. The chain recombines TRBV11-3 with TRBJ1-6; 8 bases fit TRBD1. Here the CDR3 reads CASSLEDRGFVSPLHF. CDR3 bases: TGTGCCAGCAGCTTGGAAGACAGGGGTTTCGTTTCACCCCTCCACTTT.